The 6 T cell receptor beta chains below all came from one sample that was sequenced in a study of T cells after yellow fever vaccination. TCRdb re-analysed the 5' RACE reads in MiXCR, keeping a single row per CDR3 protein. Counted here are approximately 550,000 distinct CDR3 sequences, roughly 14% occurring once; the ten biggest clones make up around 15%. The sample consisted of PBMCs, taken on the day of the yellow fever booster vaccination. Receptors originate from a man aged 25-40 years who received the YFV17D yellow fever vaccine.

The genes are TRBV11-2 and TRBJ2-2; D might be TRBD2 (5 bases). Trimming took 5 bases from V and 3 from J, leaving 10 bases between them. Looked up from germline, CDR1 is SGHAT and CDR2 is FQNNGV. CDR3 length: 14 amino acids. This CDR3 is CASSAEGHTGELFF. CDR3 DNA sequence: TGTGCCAGCAGCGCCGAGGGCCACACCGGGGAGCTGTTTTTT. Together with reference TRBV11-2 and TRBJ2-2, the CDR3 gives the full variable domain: EAGVAQSPRYKIIEKRQSVAFWCNPISGHATLYWYQQILGQGPKLLIQFQNNGVVDDSQLPKDRFSAERLKGVDSTLKIQPAKLEDSAVYLCASSAEGHTGELFFGEGSRLTVL.

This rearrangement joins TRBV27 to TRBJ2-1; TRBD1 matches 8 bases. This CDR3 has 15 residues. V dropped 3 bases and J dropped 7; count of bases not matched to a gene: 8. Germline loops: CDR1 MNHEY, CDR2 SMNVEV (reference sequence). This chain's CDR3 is CASSLERTGWNEQFF. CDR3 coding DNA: TGTGCCAGCAGTTTGGAAAGGACAGGGTGGAATGAGCAGTTCTTC.

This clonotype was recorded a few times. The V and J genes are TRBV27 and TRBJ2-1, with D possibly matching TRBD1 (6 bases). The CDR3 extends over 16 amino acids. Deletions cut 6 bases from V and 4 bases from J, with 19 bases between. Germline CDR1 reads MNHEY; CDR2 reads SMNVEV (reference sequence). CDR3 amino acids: CASSLRGNIYYNEQFF. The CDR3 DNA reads TGTGCCAGCAGCCTTAGGGGGAATATTTATTACAATGAGCAGTTCTTC.

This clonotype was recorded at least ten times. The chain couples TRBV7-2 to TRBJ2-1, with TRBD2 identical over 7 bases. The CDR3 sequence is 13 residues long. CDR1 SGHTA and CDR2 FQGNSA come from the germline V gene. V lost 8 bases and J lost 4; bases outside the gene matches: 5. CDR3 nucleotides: TGTGCCAGCGGGCGGGAGAGGTACAATGAGCAGTTCTTC. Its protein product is CASGRERYNEQFF.

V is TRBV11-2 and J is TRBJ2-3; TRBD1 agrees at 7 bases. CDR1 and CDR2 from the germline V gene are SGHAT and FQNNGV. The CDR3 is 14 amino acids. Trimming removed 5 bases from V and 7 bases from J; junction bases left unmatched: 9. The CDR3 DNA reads TGTGCCAGCAGCCCCCGACAGGGATTCCATACGCAGTATTTT. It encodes CASSPRQGFHTQYF.

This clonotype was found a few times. The CDR3 nucleotides read TGTGCCAGCAGCCGGGGACAGGGGGCGTCCTACGAGCAGTACTTC. Encoded protein: CASSRGQGASYEQYF. This chain connects TRBV7-2 to TRBJ2-7, with TRBD1 matching over 12 bases. Germline trimming cut 5 bases from V and 1 base from J; bases unmatched to any gene: 3. The germline CDR1 and CDR2 sequences are SGHTA and FQGNSA. The length of the CDR3 is 15 residues.